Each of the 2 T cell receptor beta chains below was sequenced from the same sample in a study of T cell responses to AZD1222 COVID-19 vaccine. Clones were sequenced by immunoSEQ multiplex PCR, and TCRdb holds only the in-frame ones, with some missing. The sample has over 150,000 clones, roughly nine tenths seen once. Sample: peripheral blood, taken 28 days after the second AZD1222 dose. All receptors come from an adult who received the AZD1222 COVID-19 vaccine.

The CDR3 here is CASSLTEKNTEAFF. As DNA, the CDR3 is TGTGCCAGCAGCTTAACGGAGAAGAACACTGAAGCTTTCTTT. J is TRBJ1-1 and V is TRBV5-4; D is unclear. The CDR3 contains 14 residues. Germline values: CDR1 SGHNT, CDR2 YYREEE (reference sequence). With 2 bases removed from V and 1 base from J, the gap between germline ends came to 9 bases. The entire variable domain, with the rest obtained from reference TRBV5-4 and TRBJ1-1, is as follows: ETGVTQSPTHLIKTRGQQVTLRCSSQSGHNTVSWYQQALGQGPQFIFQYYREEENGRGNFPPRFSGLQFPNYSSELNVNALELDDSALYLCASSLTEKNTEAFFGQGTRLTVV.

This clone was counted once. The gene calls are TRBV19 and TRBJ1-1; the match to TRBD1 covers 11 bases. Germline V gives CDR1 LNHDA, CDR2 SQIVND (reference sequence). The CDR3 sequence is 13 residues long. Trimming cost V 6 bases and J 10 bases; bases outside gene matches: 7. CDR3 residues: CASRTGQGARAFF. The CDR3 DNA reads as TGTGCCAGTAGGACCGGACAGGGGGCGCGAGCTTTCTTT.